Below, 23 T cell receptor beta chains from the same sample are listed, as sequenced in a study of blood T cell repertoires in COVID-19. The repertoire was sequenced with immunoSEQ multiplex PCR; TCRdb's copy has only in-frame clones and lacks some. In the table there are fewer than 70,000 clones, approximately 90% of which are singletons. Material: peripheral blood. The receptors were sampled from a human donor in a cohort sampled during active COVID-19.

This CDR3 reads CASSLEGWGGEFYEQYF. CDR3 DNA: TGTGCCAGCAGTTTAGAAGGTTGGGGGGGCGAATTCTACGAGCAGTACTTC. The chain uses TRBV27 and TRBJ2-7; TRBD2 is a possible D gene (7 bases). This CDR3 has 17 residues. The V end was cut by 2 bases, the J end by 3 bases, with 20 bases between. The germline V gene has CDR1 MNHEY and CDR2 SMNVEV (reference sequence).

The chain joins TRBV7-2 to TRBJ1-2; TRBD1 might be the D (5 bases). V was clipped by 7 bases and J by 6 bases, with 18 bases between them. There are 14 residues in the CDR3. The V gene's germline CDR1 is SGHTA and CDR2 FQGNSA. CDR3 nucleotides: TGTGCCAGCACCTCCGGGACTAGCTTCCATGGCTACACCTTC. Translation gives CASTSGTSFHGYTF. The whole variable domain, filled in from reference TRBV7-2 and TRBJ1-2, reads GAGVSQSPSNKVTEKGKDVELRCDPISGHTALYWYRQSLGQGLEFLIYFQGNSAPDKSGLPSDRFSAERTGGSVSTLTIQRTQQEDSAVYLCASTSGTSFHGYTFGSGTRLTVV.

Comment on this clone: Germline and junction disagree at one end, which may indicate a read error. This chain joins TRBV7-7 and TRBJ1-2, with D perhaps matching TRBD1 (6 bases). CDR3 length: 15 residues. From germline, CDR1 is SSHAT and CDR2 FNYEAQ (reference sequence). CDR3 bases: TGTGCTAGCAGCCCAATGACAGGTTTTTCGGATGGCTACACCTTC. This sequence encodes CASSPMTGFSDGYTF.

The chain employs TRBV5-1 and TRBJ2-3; TRBD2 matches 9 bases. The germline CDR1 and CDR2 sequences are SGHRS and YFSETQ. The V and J ends lost 0 bases and 2 bases, in that order; junction bases with no gene match: 10. CDR3 length equals 18 residues. Written as DNA, the CDR3 is TGCGCCAGCAGCTTGGCCGGAGCTAGCGGGGCCTACACAGATACGCAGTATTTT. The encoded protein is CASSLAGASGAYTDTQYF.

The chain combines TRBV6-5 with TRBJ2-1, with 7 nucleotides matching TRBD1. Germline lookup yields CDR1 MNHEY and CDR2 SVGAGI. The CDR3 has 12 residues. V lost 7 bases, J lost 9 bases, and 6 bases stayed unmatched. CDR3 region: CASTPGGSEQFF. CDR3 nucleotides: TGTGCCAGCACCCCAGGGGGTAGTGAGCAGTTCTTC.

The chain employs TRBV9 and TRBJ1-2, with D perhaps matching TRBD1 (5 bases). The CDR3 runs 13 residues. Germline assignment: CDR1 SGDLS and CDR2 YYNGEE. The V end was cut by 4 bases, the J end by 2 bases, with 9 bases between. CDR3 residues: CASSPGGNYGYTF. The CDR3 region has the DNA TGTGCCAGCAGCCCCGGGGGGAACTATGGCTACACCTTC.

V and J are TRBV12-3 or TRBV12-4 and TRBJ2-3; 10 nucleotides align to TRBD2. This CDR3 is built from 13 residues. The ends lost 8 bases at V and 1 base at J; junction bases unmatched: 0. Here the CDR3 DNA reads TGTGCCAGCGGGACTAGCGGCACAGATACGCAGTATTTT. It is translated as CASGTSGTDTQYF.

The rearrangement uses TRBV29-1 and TRBJ2-3; 7 bases map to TRBD2. Germline CDR1 is SQVTM and CDR2 is ANQGSEA. CDR3 length: 15 residues. Trimming cost V 1 base and J 4 bases; bases outside gene matches: 8. The CDR3 here is CSVEGGAGRADTQYF. DNA for the CDR3: TGCAGCGTTGAAGGGGGAGCGGGAAGGGCAGATACGCAGTATTTT.

This rearrangement joins TRBV6-1 to TRBJ1-2; D might be TRBD1 (6 bases). CDR1 is MNHNS and CDR2 is SASEGT in the germline V gene. The CDR3 sequence is 17 residues long. The V end lost 6 bases, the J end lost 4 bases, and 24 bases lay between the germline ends. The CDR3 DNA reads TGTGCCAGCAGCGAACCCTCAACAGGGTACTTTGCCTATGGCTACACCTTC. As protein: CASSEPSTGYFAYGYTF.

This chain joins TRBV6-6 and TRBJ1-2, with D maybe TRBD1 (6 bases). Trimming removed 6 bases from V and 10 bases from J, with 18 bases in between. The CDR3 has 13 amino acids. Germline V gene data show CDR1 as MNHNY and CDR2 as SVGAGI (reference sequence). This chain's CDR3 is CASRHYREGDYTF. In DNA form, the CDR3 reads TGTGCCAGCAGGCATTACAGGGAGGGGGACTACACCTTC.

V and J are TRBV9 and TRBJ2-6; 7 bases agree with TRBD1. Looked up from germline, CDR1 is SGDLS and CDR2 is YYNGEE. The CDR3 length is 15 residues. With 4 bases clipped from V and 2 bases from J, the junction kept 3 bases outside the gene matches. Written as DNA, the CDR3 is TGTGCCAGCAGCCTCGGGACAGCTGGGGCCAACGTCCTGACTTTC. This translates into CASSLGTAGANVLTF.

The V call is TRBV11-2, the J call TRBJ2-3, with 8 nucleotides matching TRBD1. The germline V gene encodes CDR1 SGHAT and CDR2 FQNNGV. With 5 bases clipped from V and 2 bases from J, the junction kept 6 bases outside the gene matches. This CDR3 has 15 amino acids. The CDR3 region has the DNA TGTGCCAGCAGCACCGGACAGGGCTACACAGATACGCAGTATTTT. As protein: CASSTGQGYTDTQYF.

CDR3 nucleotide sequence: TGTGCCAGCAGCACAAAGGGTGGGGCCAGGGTAGATACGCAGTATTTT. It is translated as CASSTKGGARVDTQYF. The gene calls are TRBV7-2 and TRBJ2-3, with D possibly being TRBD1 (5 bases). Germline V gene lookup returns CDR1 SGHTA and CDR2 FQGNSA. CDR3 size: 16 residues. V was shortened by 5 bases and J by 5 bases, with 20 bases between the two germline ends.

The chain carries TRBV3-1 (or the pseudogene TRBV3-2) and TRBJ2-4; maybe TRBD2 (7 bases). V was trimmed by 7 bases and J by 6 bases, leaving 16 bases between them. Germline CDR1 LGHDT, CDR2 YNNKEL (reference sequence). This CDR3 region has 14 residues. CDR3 DNA: TGTGCCAGCACCCGAGGCGGGGGCGGAAACATTCAGTACTTC. Translation gives CASTRGGGGNIQYF.

In nucleotides, the CDR3 is TGTGCCAGCAGATACACGGGACAACCCAGGACGGAGACCCAGTACTTC. Translation: CASRYTGQPRTETQYF. The chain employs TRBV13 and TRBJ2-5; possibly TRBD1 for D (6 bases). Between the trimmed V and J ends, which lost 6 bases and 5 bases, there was a span of 22 bases. This CDR3 region has 16 residues. Germline V lookup: CDR1 PRHDT, CDR2 FYEKMQ (reference sequence).

The chain uses TRBV12-3 or TRBV12-4 and TRBJ2-7, with no clear D. V shed 2 bases and J shed 6 bases, with 5 bases lying between them. The CDR3 has 11 residues. The CDR3 reads CASSLLREQYF. CDR3 bases: TGTGCCAGCAGTTTACTGCGCGAGCAGTACTTC.

The V gene is TRBV18, the J gene TRBJ2-1; maybe TRBD2 (6 bases). Trimming removed 3 bases from V and 0 bases from J, with 12 bases in between. The CDR3 consists of 16 residues. CDR1 and CDR2 (germline): KGHSH, LQKENI. The CDR3 loop reads CASSPGGIGSYNEQFF. The CDR3 DNA is TGTGCCAGCTCACCGGGGGGAATCGGCTCCTACAATGAGCAGTTCTTC.

J is TRBJ1-2 and V is TRBV4-3; D is unresolved. From germline, CDR1 is LGHNA and CDR2 YSLEER. The length of the CDR3 is 14 residues. V was pared by 0 bases and J by 5 bases, with 10 bases between. The CDR3 spells CASSQETGGYGYTF. The CDR3 coding sequence is TGCGCCAGCAGCCAAGAGACGGGAGGATATGGCTACACCTTC.

The chain employs TRBV4-1 and TRBJ2-7, with TRBD2 identical over 10 bases. The CDR3 is 17 residues long. With 1 base clipped from V and 6 bases from J, the junction kept 12 bases outside the gene matches. Germline CDR1 MGHRA, CDR2 YSYEKL. The CDR3 loop is CASSQVPAGGTFLEQYF. The CDR3 nucleotides are TGCGCCAGCAGCCAAGTTCCAGCGGGGGGGACTTTCCTCGAGCAGTACTTC.

The rearrangement uses TRBV7-8 and TRBJ2-5; 10 bases agree with TRBD2. J lost 4 bases, V lost 6 bases, and 11 bases had no gene match. This CDR3 region has 16 residues. Germline loops: CDR1 SGHVS, CDR2 FQNEAQ. The CDR3 sequence is CASRPLAGELVETQYF. The CDR3 DNA follows: TGTGCCAGCAGACCGCTAGCGGGGGAATTGGTAGAGACCCAGTACTTC.

The rearrangement links TRBV30 to TRBJ2-7, with 11 bases aligning to TRBD1. Losses at the gene ends were 3 bases for V and 3 bases for J; bases not matched to a gene: 7. Germline lookup yields CDR1 GTSNPN and CDR2 SVGIG (reference sequence). The CDR3 spans 15 residues. CDR3 nucleotides: TGTGCCTGGAGCGGTGGAGGGACAGGGGGCTACGAGCAGTACTTC. This gives the protein CAWSGGGTGGYEQYF.

V gene TRBV19 combines with J gene TRBJ1-1; 9 bases match TRBD1. Looked up from germline, CDR1 is LNHDA and CDR2 is SQIVND (reference sequence). V gave up 5 bases and J gave up 1 base; unmatched junction bases: 5. The CDR3 is made up of 15 amino acids. CDR3 protein: CASSPHRGQNTEAFF. The CDR3 coding sequence is TGTGCCAGTAGTCCTCACAGGGGGCAGAACACTGAAGCTTTCTTT.

This chain uses TRBV19 with TRBJ1-1; D is perhaps TRBD1 (5 bases). The CDR3 has 13 residues. V was pared by 6 bases and J by 2 bases, with 10 bases between. Germline lookup yields CDR1 LNHDA and CDR2 SQIVND (reference sequence). The CDR3 region has the DNA TGTGCCAGTAGCTACGGGGGAAACACTGAAGCTTTCTTT. Its protein is CASSYGGNTEAFF.